One and the same sample provided the 9 T cell receptor beta chains below, sequenced in a study of shared clonotypes between healthy human individuals. The method was immunoSEQ multiplex PCR; TCRdb's version includes in-frame clones alone and lacks a portion of them. The sample contains about 690,000 clones, about 90% of which appear only once. The source material was memory CD8+ T cells from PBMCs. The subset is: CD45RO+ cells pooled with CCR7-negative TemRA cells. The receptors were sampled from a man in his late teens or twenties in good health. Some clones in this sample may be carry-over from other donors' samples.

DNA of the CDR3: TGTGCCAGCACGGCGGAGTCCTACGAGCAGTACTTC. Translated, it gives CASTAESYEQYF. The chain has TRBV2 and TRBJ2-5; no clear D gene. The J call may be in error: the DNA end matches TRBJ2-7 better. Germline CDR1 reads SNHLY; CDR2 reads FYNNEI. The CDR3 length is 12 residues.

The chain couples TRBV19 to TRBJ1-1; D is undetermined. V was pared by 6 bases and J by 5 bases, with 13 bases between. The CDR3 has 13 amino acids. The germline gives CDR1 LNHDA, CDR2 SQIVND (reference sequence). The CDR3 loop is CASSKSSPTEAFF. In nucleotides, the CDR3 is TGTGCCAGTAGCAAGTCTAGCCCGACTGAAGCTTTCTTT.

The chain joins TRBV13 to TRBJ2-3; D is possibly TRBD2 (7 bases). CDR1 and CDR2 from the germline V gene are PRHDT and FYEKMQ (reference sequence). The germline V and J ends were trimmed by 5 bases and 6 bases, with 21 bases remaining between them. The CDR3 covers 16 residues. Here the CDR3 DNA reads TGTGCCAGCAGCCCGCCTAGGGGGGGCGTAATGGATACGCAGTATTTT. Translated: CASSPPRGGVMDTQYF.

The gene calls are TRBV11-2 and TRBJ2-1, with D perhaps TRBD2 (6 bases). The germline CDR1 and CDR2 sequences are SGHAT and FQNNGV. The CDR3 consists of 12 residues. V was clipped by 1 base and J by 13 bases, with 11 bases between them. The CDR3 region is CASSLGGLLQFF. The CDR3 DNA is TGTGCCAGCAGCTTAGGGGGACTTCTCCAGTTCTTC. The whole variable domain, remainder taken from reference TRBV11-2 and TRBJ2-1, is EAGVAQSPRYKIIEKRQSVAFWCNPISGHATLYWYQQILGQGPKLLIQFQNNGVVDDSQLPKDRFSAERLKGVDSTLKIQPAKLEDSAVYLCASSLGGLLQFFGPGTRLTVL.

The V and J genes are TRBV29-1 and TRBJ1-1, with a tentative D call TRBD1 (5 bases). Deletions cut 7 bases from V and 6 bases from J, with 15 bases between. The germline CDR1 and CDR2 sequences are SQVTM and ANQGSEA. This CDR3 region has 12 residues. This CDR3 is CSATGLGAEAFF. DNA of the CDR3: TGCAGCGCTACGGGACTCGGGGCTGAAGCTTTCTTT.

The CDR3 DNA reads as TGTGCCAGCAGCCCCCGGACAGGCATGAACACTGAAGCTTTCTTT. It encodes CASSPRTGMNTEAFF. V and J are TRBV7-9 and TRBJ1-1; 7 bases fit TRBD1. CDR1 SEHNR and CDR2 FQNEAQ come from the germline V gene (reference sequence). V lost 5 bases to trimming and J lost 0 bases; unmatched junction nucleotides: 6. This CDR3 spans 15 amino acids.

The gene calls are TRBV7-3 and TRBJ2-1; no reliable D call. The ends were cut back, 2 bases at V and 6 bases at J, with 11 bases in the middle. The CDR3 length is 14 residues. In germline, CDR1 is SGHTA, CDR2 FQGTGA. The CDR3 loop reads CASSLELLGNEQFF. In DNA, the CDR3 is TGTGCCAGCAGCTTAGAACTCCTTGGCAATGAGCAGTTCTTC.

The chain joins TRBV5-4 to TRBJ2-7; 8 bases are shared with TRBD1. The CDR3 has 15 residues. J lost 2 bases, V lost 2 bases, and 6 bases had no gene match. The germline gives CDR1 SGHNT, CDR2 YYREEE (reference sequence). CDR3: CASSFFPGGAYEQYF. CDR3 coding DNA: TGTGCCAGCAGCTTTTTCCCAGGGGGCGCCTACGAGCAGTACTTC.

The chain employs TRBV10-1 and TRBJ2-1; D gene uncertain. With 0 bases removed from V and 10 bases from J, the gap between germline ends came to 10 bases. This CDR3 contains 13 residues. CDR1 WNHNN and CDR2 SYGVQD come from the germline V gene (reference sequence). The chain's CDR3 is CASSESTVQEQFF. CDR3 coding DNA: TGCGCCAGCAGTGAGTCGACCGTCCAGGAGCAGTTCTTC.